The entry that follows covers one TCR beta chain sequence. TCRdb's table, derived via immunoSEQ multiplex PCR, lists solely in-frame clones and lacks some. The sample yields about 100,000 clones, 70% to 90% seen once. The germline V gene has CDR1 MGHDK and CDR2 SYGVNS. This CDR3 has 17 residues. V lost 2 bases and J 1 base, leaving 14 bases between the germline ends. These data are taken from a study of blood T cell repertoires in COVID-19. The sample comprised peripheral blood. The rearrangement links TRBV25-1 to TRBJ2-2, with D perhaps TRBD2 (6 bases). The clonotype originates from a woman older than 75 with acute or convalescent COVID-19. CDR3 DNA: TGTGCCAGCAGTGAACGACTAGTTAGTGTGAACACCGGGGAGCTGTTTTTT. It is translated as CASSERLVSVNTGELFF.